The clone carrying this T cell receptor beta chain was counted a single time. Its antigen is undetermined. This record belongs to a study of CD4+ T cells in melanoma. Points from the study as a whole: Diverse differentiation states were reported for melanoma neoantigen-specific CD4+ T cells. A reported correlation linked neoantigen-specific CD4+ T cells to CD8+, macrophage and B cell function.

Data came from immunoSEQ multiplex PCR; TCRdb stores just in-frame clones and leaves some out. The sample has 15,000 to 20,000 clones; more than 65% are singletons. This CDR3 is 13 amino acids long. The germline V gene encodes CDR1 SGDLS and CDR2 YYNGEE. Trimming cost V 1 base and J 3 bases, with 5 bases left between them. The J gene is TRBJ1-5, the V gene TRBV9; D not certain. The sample was cells from a culture (not recorded whether cultured in vitro). The TCR originated in a human donor with melanoma. The CDR3 protein is CASSVTDNQPQHF. In DNA, the CDR3 is TGTGCCAGCAGCGTAACGGACAATCAGCCCCAGCATTTT.